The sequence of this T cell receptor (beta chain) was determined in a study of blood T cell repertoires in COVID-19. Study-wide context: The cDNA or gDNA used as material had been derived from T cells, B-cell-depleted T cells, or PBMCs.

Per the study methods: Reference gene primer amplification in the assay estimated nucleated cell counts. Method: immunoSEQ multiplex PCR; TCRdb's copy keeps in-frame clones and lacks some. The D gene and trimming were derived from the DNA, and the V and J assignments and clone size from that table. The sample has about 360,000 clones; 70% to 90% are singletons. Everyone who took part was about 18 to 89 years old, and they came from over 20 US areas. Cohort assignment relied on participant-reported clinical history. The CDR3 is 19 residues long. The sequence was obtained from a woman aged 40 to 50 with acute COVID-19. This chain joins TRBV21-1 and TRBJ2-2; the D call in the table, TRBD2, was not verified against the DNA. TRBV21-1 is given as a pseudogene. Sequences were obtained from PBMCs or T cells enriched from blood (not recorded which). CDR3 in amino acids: CASSNGAREGAKDTGELFF. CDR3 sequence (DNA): TGTGCCAGCAGCAATGGAGCTCGAGAGGGTGCAAAGGACACCGGGGAGCTGTTTTTT.